These T cell receptor beta chains were read from a single sample in a study of shared clonotypes between healthy human individuals. The repertoire was sequenced with immunoSEQ multiplex PCR; TCRdb's copy has only in-frame clones and lacks some. The table includes over a million clones, roughly 96% detected once. Input material: naive CD4+ T cells sorted from blood. These receptors originate from a man between 25 and 39 years old in good health. The CDR3 runs from the conserved cysteine through the conserved F or W. A D gene is named only where the DNA matches it firmly. Expanded clones are given a class, and other clones once, few, many or no size at all.

abundance	v_gene	j_gene	d_gene	CDR3nt	CDR3aa
-	TRBV7-9	TRBJ2-1	-	TGTGCCAGCAGCCCCAGTCCCCACAGGTGGAACTCTTACAATGAGCAGTTCTTC	CASSPSPHRWNSYNEQFF
-	TRBV7-3	TRBJ2-1	TRBD1	TGTGCCAGCAGCCGTAACAGGGGATCTAACAATGAGCAGTTCTTC	CASSRNRGSNNEQFF
-	TRBV23-1	TRBJ2-1	-	TGCGCCAGCATCCCCCGATGGTTTCGGGACAATGAGCAGTTCTTC	CASIPRWFRDNEQFF
-	TRBV25-1	TRBJ2-1	-	TGTGCCAGCATCGGAACAGCGCGTAATGAGCAGTTCTTC	CASIGTARNEQFF
-	TRBV27	TRBJ1-1	-	TGTGCCAGTCGATCTGACAGAGACACTGAAGCTTTCTTT	CASRSDRDTEAFF
-	TRBV10-3	TRBJ2-1	TRBD2	TGTGCCATCAGTGAGTCGGTTGCTAGCGGGAGCAATGAGCAGTTCTTC	CAISESVASGSNEQFF
-	TRBV5-1	TRBJ2-1	TRBD1	TGCGCCAGCAGCTTGGCCGGGACAGGGAATAGAGAGCAGTTCTTC	CASSLAGTGNREQFF
-	TRBV4-1	TRBJ2-1	-	TGCGCCAGCAGCCATGTCTACGATGAGCAGTTCTTC	CASSHVYDEQFF
-	TRBV27	TRBJ1-5	TRBD1	TGTGCCAGCAGACCCATCCGGGACAGCCTTTATCAGCCCCAGCATTTT	CASRPIRDSLYQPQHF
once	TRBV10-1	TRBJ2-7	-	TGCGCCAGCAGTGAGCAATCGGCGCTAGGGCCCTACGAGCAGTACTTC	CASSEQSALGPYEQYF
few	TRBV9	TRBJ1-2	TRBD1	TGTGCCAGCAGCGTAGCTGCCAGGGGGAACTATGGCTACACCTTC	CASSVAARGNYGYTF
-	TRBV7-8	TRBJ2-1	TRBD2	TGTGCCAGCAGCTTAGAATGGTTAGGGACTAGCGAAAATGAGCAGTTCTTC	CASSLEWLGTSENEQFF
-	TRBV7-2	TRBJ1-1	-	TGTGCCAGCCTCAGACCCCTTCGGGGGCCGCCGAACACTGAAGCTTTCTTT	CASLRPLRGPPNTEAFF
-	TRBV10-3	TRBJ1-5	-	TGTGCCATCAGTGATGTGTCAGGACAATCAGCCCAGCATTTT	CAISDVSGQSAQHF
-	TRBV5-4	TRBJ2-3	TRBD2	TGTGCCAGCAGCCCGGGGGGGACTCCAGATACGCAGTATTTT	CASSPGGTPDTQYF
-	TRBV28	TRBJ2-7	-	TGTGCCAGCAGCTGGCTCATACCCTACGAGCAGTACTTC	CASSWLIPYEQYF
-	TRBV5-1	TRBJ2-5	TRBD2	TGCGCCAGCAGCCCGATTCCGGGAGGGGAGACCCAGTACTTC	CASSPIPGGETQYF
-	TRBV25-1	TRBJ2-4	TRBD1	TGTGCCAGCCTTTCGCACAGGGGGCTCTGCGACAAAAACATTCAGTACTTC	CASLSHRGLCDKNIQYF
-	TRBV11-3	TRBJ2-2	TRBD2	TGTGCCAGCAGCACACTCGGGAGGGCTATCGCCGGGGAGCTGTTTTTT	CASSTLGRAIAGELFF
-	TRBV6-4	TRBJ2-1	TRBD1	TGTGCCAGCAGTGAGCACGGACAGGGGCTTTACAATGAGCAGTTCTTC	CASSEHGQGLYNEQFF
-	TRBV28	TRBJ1-3	-	TGTGCCAGCAGTTTAGGGGGCTCGCGGGAAAACACCATATATTTT	CASSLGGSRENTIYF
few	TRBV20-1	TRBJ2-5	-	TGCAGTGCTAGAGATAGGGAGACCCAGTACTTC	CSARDRETQYF
-	TRBV10-3	TRBJ2-1	TRBD2	TGTGCCATCAGTGAGTCGGGGACTAGCGGGAGGTATGAGCAGTTCTTC	CAISESGTSGRYEQFF
-	TRBV15	TRBJ2-3	-	TGTGCCACCAGCAGAGATCCCCCCCTAGCGAAGGGAGATACGCAGTATTTT	CATSRDPPLAKGDTQYF
-	TRBV6-6	TRBJ1-5	-	TGTGCCAGCACGGATTGGGGGCTGGTCAATCAGCCCCAGCATTTT	CASTDWGLVNQPQHF
-	TRBV28	TRBJ1-2	TRBD1	TGTGCCAGCAGGCCTCAGGGGGCGTCAGGCTACACCTTC	CASRPQGASGYTF
-	TRBV7-6	TRBJ2-7	TRBD1	TGTGCCAGCAGCTTGGGGGACAGGGCCACCGAGCAGTACTTC	CASSLGDRATEQYF
-	TRBV7-2	TRBJ2-2	TRBD1	TGTGCCAGCAGCTACCTCGGGACAGGGGGCGGGGAGCTGTTTTTT	CASSYLGTGGGELFF